What follows is one TCR beta chain and its context. Its matching antigen is unknown. TCRdb re-derived calls from the 5' RACE reads in MiXCR, one entry per CDR3 protein. The sample has about 64,000 distinct CDR3 sequences, around an eighth seen once. The entry originates in a study of early T cells in non-severe SARS-CoV-2 infection. Whole-study results and caveats: Database matching using VDJdb favored anti-spike CD8 responses, with private and CD4 specificities left missing.

J lost 7 bases, V lost 4 bases, and 7 bases had no gene match. The germline V gene has CDR1 SGHTA and CDR2 FQGNSA. The CDR3 has 13 residues. The receptor's source is an adult who was a healthcare worker with PCR-confirmed SARS-CoV-2 infection or an uninfected control (not recorded which). The J gene is TRBJ2-7, the V gene TRBV7-2; TRBD1 aligns across 7 bases. Source: whole blood, taken at baseline. Written as DNA, the CDR3 is TGTGCCAGCAGCTGGGGACAGCTTACGGAGCAGTACTTC. Protein: CASSWGQLTEQYF. The full variable domain, completed using reference TRBV7-2 and TRBJ2-7, is GAGVSQSPSNKVTEKGKDVELRCDPISGHTALYWYRQSLGQGLEFLIYFQGNSAPDKSGLPSDRFSAERTGGSVSTLTIQRTQQEDSAVYLCASSWGQLTEQYFGPGTRLTVT.